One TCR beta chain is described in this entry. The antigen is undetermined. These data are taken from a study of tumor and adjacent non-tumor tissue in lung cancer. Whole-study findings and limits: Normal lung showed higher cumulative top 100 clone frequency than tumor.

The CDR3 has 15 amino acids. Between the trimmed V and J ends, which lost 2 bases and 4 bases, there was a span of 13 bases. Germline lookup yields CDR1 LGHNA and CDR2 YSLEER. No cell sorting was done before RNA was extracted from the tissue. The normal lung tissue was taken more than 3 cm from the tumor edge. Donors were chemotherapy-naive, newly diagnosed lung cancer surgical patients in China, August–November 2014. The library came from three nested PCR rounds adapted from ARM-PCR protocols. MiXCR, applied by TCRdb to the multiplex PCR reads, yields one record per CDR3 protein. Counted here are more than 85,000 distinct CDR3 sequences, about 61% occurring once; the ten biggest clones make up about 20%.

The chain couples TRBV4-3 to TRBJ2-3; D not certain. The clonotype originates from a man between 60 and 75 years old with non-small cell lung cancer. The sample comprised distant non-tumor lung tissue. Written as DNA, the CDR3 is TGCGCCAGCAGCCAAAGGTTGGATTTCGCAGATACGCAGTATTTT. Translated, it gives CASSQRLDFADTQYF.